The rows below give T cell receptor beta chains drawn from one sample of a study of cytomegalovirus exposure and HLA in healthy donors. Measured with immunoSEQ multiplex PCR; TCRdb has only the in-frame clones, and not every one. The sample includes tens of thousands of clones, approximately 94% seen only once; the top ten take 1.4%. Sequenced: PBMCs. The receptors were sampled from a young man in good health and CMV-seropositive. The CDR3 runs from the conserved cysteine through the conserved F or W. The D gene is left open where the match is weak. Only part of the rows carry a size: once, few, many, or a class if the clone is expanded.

TGTGCCAGCAGTGAGATCCGGGGTGGCACAGATACGCAGTATTTT,CASSEIRGGTDTQYF,-,TRBJ2-3,TRBV6-4,15,-
TGTGCCAGCAGCCGGGACAGGGTACGCGAGCAGTACTTC,CASSRDRVREQYF,-,TRBJ2-7,TRBV6-1,13,TRBD1
TGTGCCAGCAGGTCTCAAGAGACCCAGTACTTC,CASRSQETQYF,once,TRBJ2-5,TRBV6-6,11,-
TGTGCCAGCAGCAAATCCTCCCTCTGGACAACTGGGGGCGGCTTCGAGCAGTACTTC,CASSKSSLWTTGGGFEQYF,-,TRBJ2-7,TRBV21-1,19,-
TGTGCCAGCAGCCAAGAAAGAGGCTATGGCTACACCTTC,CASSQERGYGYTF,-,TRBJ1-2,TRBV14,13,-
TGTGCCAGCAGTTTATCTCCGGGAGGCACTGAAGCTTTCTTT,CASSLSPGGTEAFF,-,TRBJ1-1,TRBV27,14,-
TGTGCCAGCAGTTACTCGCTCGAGGCCTCTGAAGCTTTCTTT,CASSYSLEASEAFF,-,TRBJ1-1,TRBV6-5,14,-
TGTGCCAGCAGCTTAAGGGACAGCGGGACAGATACGCAGTATTTT,CASSLRDSGTDTQYF,-,TRBJ2-3,TRBV7-3,15,-
TGTGCCAGCAGCGCGCTCCCCTACTACGAGCAGTACTTC,CASSALPYYEQYF,once,TRBJ2-7,TRBV7-2,13,-
TGCGCCAGCCGCCGAACAGGGGTTTCGAACACTGAAGCTTTCTTT,CASRRTGVSNTEAFF,-,TRBJ1-1,TRBV5-1,15,TRBD1
TGCAGCGTTGAAGATAGATTGTCGGACGAGCAGTACTTC,CSVEDRLSDEQYF,-,TRBJ2-7,TRBV29-1,13,-
TGCGCCAGCAGCTCAATAGCGGGCTCGAACACCGGGGAGCTGTTTTTT,CASSSIAGSNTGELFF,-,TRBJ2-2,TRBV5-1,16,TRBD2
TGTGCCAGCAGCCGAGGCCAAAATGAAAAACTGTTTTTT,CASSRGQNEKLFF,-,TRBJ1-4,TRBV7-9,13,-
TGTGCCAGCAGTGTATGGGGGAGGGAAGCTTTCTTT,CASSVWGREAFF,-,TRBJ1-1,TRBV27,12,-
TGTGCCAGTAGTATCCCGTTGACAGTTCGGACCGGGGAGCTGTTTTTT,CASSIPLTVRTGELFF,-,TRBJ2-2,TRBV19,16,-
TGTGCCAGCAGCTCCCCGACAGGGTTTTTCGAGCAGTACTTC,CASSSPTGFFEQYF,-,TRBJ2-7,TRBV5-6,14,TRBD1
TGTGCCTGGAGTGCCCTCAATGAGCAGTTCTTC,CAWSALNEQFF,-,TRBJ2-1,TRBV30,11,-
TGTGCCAGCAGTTCCCCCGGACGGACTTCCTATGGCTACACCTTC,CASSSPGRTSYGYTF,-,TRBJ1-2,TRBV28,15,-
TGTGCCAGCAGCCCTATCAGGGGGGACAACAATGAGCAGTTCTTC,CASSPIRGDNNEQFF,-,TRBJ2-1,TRBV7-9,15,-
TGTGCCAGCAGCTTGGCCATCTTTACAGGGGGCACTGAAGCTTTCTTT,CASSLAIFTGGTEAFF,-,TRBJ1-1,TRBV5-8,16,TRBD1
TGTGCCAGCAGTTTCCGAGACAGGGGCTATGGCTACACCTTC,CASSFRDRGYGYTF,-,TRBJ1-2,TRBV27,14,TRBD1
TGTGCCAGCAGTGAAGCCGGGACAGGGGGCTACGAGCAGTACTTC,CASSEAGTGGYEQYF,-,TRBJ2-7,TRBV6-1,15,TRBD1
TGTGCCAGTAACCGGGACAGGGTCAATCAGCCCCAGCATTTT,CASNRDRVNQPQHF,once,TRBJ1-5,TRBV6-1,14,TRBD1
TGTGCCAGCGTAGCGGGGGGGCGGAATGAGCAGTTCTTC,CASVAGGRNEQFF,-,TRBJ2-1,TRBV6-1,13,TRBD2
TGTGCCAGCACCTTAGGGAGGGGAGACGAGCAGTACTTC,CASTLGRGDEQYF,-,TRBJ2-7,TRBV5-6,13,TRBD2
TGTGCCAGCAGTTTACTCGGCGGGAGTCGGGGCTACGAGCAGTACTTC,CASSLLGGSRGYEQYF,-,TRBJ2-7,TRBV28,16,TRBD2
TGTGCCAGCAGCTTGACCAGGAACACCGGGGAGCTGTTTTTT,CASSLTRNTGELFF,-,TRBJ2-2,TRBV5-6,14,-
TGTGCCAGCGGCTCGGGGTTGGGGAGAGATACGCAGTATTTT,CASGSGLGRDTQYF,-,TRBJ2-3,TRBV27,14,-
TGTGCCAGCAGCGGAACTAGCGGGAGGTTTGCAGATACGCAGTATTTT,CASSGTSGRFADTQYF,-,TRBJ2-3,TRBV5-4,16,TRBD2
TGTGCCAGCAGTTTCGGGGGAGATAATGAGCAGTTCTTC,CASSFGGDNEQFF,-,TRBJ2-1,TRBV27,13,-
TGTGCCAGCAGTTTATACAGGACGACTGAAGCTTTCTTT,CASSLYRTTEAFF,few,TRBJ1-1,TRBV27,13,-
TGTGCCAGCAGTGAGGTTGAAGCCTTAGCGGGGGGGAACACCGGGGAGCTGTTTTTT,CASSEVEALAGGNTGELFF,-,TRBJ2-2,TRBV2,19,TRBD2
TGTGCCAGTAGTATCGGGACAGGTGCTCCTAATACCTCCTTC,CASSIGTGAPNTSF,once,TRBJ1-2,TRBV19,14,TRBD1
TGTGCCAGCAGCAGAAACCCCGGGACAGGGTTCCCCACTGAAGCTTTCTTT,CASSRNPGTGFPTEAFF,-,TRBJ1-1,TRBV11-2,17,TRBD1
TGTGCCAGCAGTTTGGTCGGCTCTGGGGCCAACGTCCTGACTTTC,CASSLVGSGANVLTF,-,TRBJ2-6,TRBV6-6,15,-
TGTGCCAGTAGCCAGGGGACAGTTAGCACAGATACGCAGTATTTT,CASSQGTVSTDTQYF,few,TRBJ2-3,TRBV19,15,TRBD1
TGTGCCAGCTGGGCAGGGGCGTACACTGAAGCTTTCTTT,CASWAGAYTEAFF,-,TRBJ1-1,TRBV6-5,13,-
TGTGCCAGAAGCAGACATTTCCGACGGACTGAAGCTTTCTTT,CARSRHFRRTEAFF,-,TRBJ1-1,TRBV5-3,14,-
TGCGCCAGCAGCCCCCGACAGGGGGCGACAGATACGCAGTATTTT,CASSPRQGATDTQYF,-,TRBJ2-3,TRBV4-1,15,TRBD1
TGCGCCAGCAGCTCGGGACAGGGGGCGAATGGCTACACCTTC,CASSSGQGANGYTF,-,TRBJ1-2,TRBV5-1,14,TRBD1
TGTGCCACCAGCCCCGGGACAGGGGTTTTTGAGCAGTACTTC,CATSPGTGVFEQYF,-,TRBJ2-7,TRBV15,14,TRBD1
TGCGCCAGCAGCTTTAGGACAGGGGGGGATGAAAAACTGTTTTTT,CASSFRTGGDEKLFF,-,TRBJ1-4,TRBV5-1,15,TRBD1
TGTGCCAGCAGCTTGGCCGGACAGGGCCACTATGGCTACACCTTC,CASSLAGQGHYGYTF,-,TRBJ1-2,TRBV5-6,15,TRBD1
TGTGCCAGCAGTGAACGAGGTCGAGGGCCTCTCGGCGGTGAGCAGTTCTTC,CASSERGRGPLGGEQFF,-,TRBJ2-1,TRBV2,17,-
TGCGCCAGCAGCTTGGGTTCGAGGGGGCCCGGGGAGACCCAGTACTTC,CASSLGSRGPGETQYF,-,TRBJ2-5,TRBV5-1,16,TRBD1
TGTGCCAGCACCCGACTAGCGGGAGGGAGAGGTGAGCAGTTCTTC,CASTRLAGGRGEQFF,-,TRBJ2-1,TRBV6-1,15,TRBD2
TGTGCCAGCAGTGTAGGGGGACAGGGGGTCCCAGTGCACGGCTACACCTTC,CASSVGGQGVPVHGYTF,-,TRBJ1-2,TRBV2,17,TRBD1
TGTGCCAGCAGTAGGACTAGCGGGATGTACGAGCAGTACTTC,CASSRTSGMYEQYF,-,TRBJ2-7,TRBV27,14,TRBD2
TGCGCCTGCTCCGTAGGGGCTGGAACTGAAGCTTTCTTT,CACSVGAGTEAFF,once,TRBJ1-1,TRBV5-1,13,-
TGTGCCAGCACCGGTACAACTAATGAAAAACTGTTTTTT,CASTGTTNEKLFF,-,TRBJ1-4,TRBV6-5,13,-
TGCGCCAGCAGTAGGGGTTTTTTAACAGGGGGCGTTCAGCCCCAGCATTTT,CASSRGFLTGGVQPQHF,-,TRBJ1-5,TRBV10-1,17,TRBD1
TGTGCCAGCAGTTTTGAGACCAGGACAGATACGCAGTATTTT,CASSFETRTDTQYF,-,TRBJ2-3,TRBV27,14,-
TGTGCCAGCGGGACAGGGAGGTACGAGCAGTACTTC,CASGTGRYEQYF,-,TRBJ2-7,TRBV6-1,12,TRBD1
TGCGCCAGCAGCCTCCGGGACAGGCTGACAAACATTCAGTACTTC,CASSLRDRLTNIQYF,-,TRBJ2-4,TRBV4-1,15,TRBD1
TGTGCAAGTCGCTTATTAGCGGGGGTTGAAAAACTGTTTTTT,CASRLLAGVEKLFF,-,TRBJ1-4,TRBV12-2,14,-
TGTGCCAGCAGTGCCTCCGGGGAACCCCTCCACTTT,CASSASGEPLHF,-,TRBJ1-6,TRBV2,12,-